The 32 T cell receptor beta chains presented below share a single source sample, sequenced in a study of T cells after posttransplantation cyclophosphamide. Only in-frame clones appear in the TCRdb table, and some are missing; sequencing was by immunoSEQ multiplex PCR. This table has more than 12,000 clones, 76% appearing once. The sample comprised memory CD4+ T cells sorted from PBMCs. These receptors all come from a man in his fifties.

V and J are TRBV7-2 and TRBJ2-5, with D unresolved. Germline V gene sequence: CDR1 SGHTA, CDR2 FQGNSA. Trimming took off 3 bases at V and 2 bases at J, with 7 bases between the two ends. This CDR3 region has 13 residues. CDR3 residues: CASSFLRQETQYF. The CDR3 DNA is TGTGCCAGCAGCTTTCTTCGTCAAGAGACCCAGTACTTC.

The chain has TRBV4-2 and TRBJ1-2, with D possibly TRBD1 on 6 matching bases. In germline, CDR1 is LGHNA, CDR2 YNFKEQ. This CDR3 has 13 amino acids. V lost 7 bases, J lost 5 bases, and 14 bases lay in between. DNA for the CDR3: TGTGCCAGCACACCCTCTGGACAGTATGGCTACACCTTC. It yields the protein CASTPSGQYGYTF.

The J gene is TRBJ1-2, the V gene TRBV10-3; TRBD1 matches at 7 bases. Germline trimming cut 2 bases from V and 1 base from J; bases unmatched to any gene: 7. This CDR3 spans 16 amino acids. The V gene's germline CDR1 is ENHRY and CDR2 SYGVKD. The CDR3 loop is CAISEGPAGGNYGYTF. The CDR3 DNA reads TGTGCCATCAGTGAGGGCCCGGCAGGGGGTAACTATGGCTACACCTTC.

V and J are TRBV28 and TRBJ2-7; 10 nucleotides line up with TRBD1. The CDR3 has 15 amino acids. Germline CDR1 is MDHEN and CDR2 is SYDVKM. V trimming: 5 bases; J trimming: 3 bases; junction bases outside the gene matches: 7. The CDR3 loop reads CASSTKTGGGYEQYF. The CDR3 DNA reads TGTGCCAGCAGTACGAAGACAGGGGGCGGCTACGAGCAGTACTTC.

The chain combines TRBV5-5 with TRBJ1-4; no reliable D call. This CDR3 comprises 15 residues. The germline V gene encodes CDR1 SGHKS and CDR2 YYEKEE (reference sequence). V shed 0 bases and J shed 6 bases, with 12 bases lying between them. CDR3 coding DNA: TGTGCCAGCAGCTTGGATACAGATACTTATGAAAAACTGTTTTTT. Protein sequence: CASSLDTDTYEKLFF.

In regard to this clone: The junction departs from the called germline gene at one end, perhaps through a read error. J is TRBJ2-2 and V is TRBV7-7; 12 nucleotides line up with TRBD1. The CDR3 sequence is 16 residues long. Germline V gene data show CDR1 as SSHAT and CDR2 as FNYEAQ (reference sequence). The CDR3 DNA follows: TGTGCTAGCAGCCCCACGGGACAGGGGGCCACCGGGGAGCTGTTTTTT. It yields the protein CASSPTGQGATGELFF. The whole variable domain, remainder taken from reference TRBV7-7 and TRBJ2-2, is GAGVSQSPRYKVTKRGQDVTLRCDPISSHATLYWYQQALGQGPEFLTYFNYEAQPDKSGLPSDRFSAERPEGSISTLTIQRTEQRDSAMYRCASSPTGQGATGELFFGEGSRLTVL.

The J gene is TRBJ1-2, the V gene TRBV7-2, with a weak D call TRBD1 (6 bases). Trimming took off 5 bases at V and 5 bases at J, with 12 bases between the two ends. The CDR3 is made up of 13 amino acids. CDR1 is SGHTA and CDR2 is FQGNSA in the germline V gene. The CDR3 reads CASSAGQGYGYTF. CDR3 DNA sequence: TGTGCCAGCAGCGCCGGGCAGGGGTATGGCTACACCTTC. The full variable domain, with the rest looked up from reference TRBV7-2 and TRBJ1-2, is GAGVSQSPSNKVTEKGKDVELRCDPISGHTALYWYRQSLGQGLEFLIYFQGNSAPDKSGLPSDRFSAERTGGSVSTLTIQRTQQEDSAVYLCASSAGQGYGYTFGSGTRLTVV.

The chain uses TRBV6-1 and TRBJ2-6; D gene uncertain. Trimming took off 10 bases at V and 1 base at J, with 14 bases between the two ends. CDR3 length equals 15 residues. Germline assignment: CDR1 MNHNS and CDR2 SASEGT. The CDR3 protein is CAISPQRSGANVLTF. CDR3 nucleotide sequence: TGTGCCATCTCTCCTCAGCGATCTGGGGCCAACGTCCTGACTTTC.

This chain links TRBV28 with TRBJ2-4, with D tentatively TRBD2 (6 bases). Germline lookup yields CDR1 MDHEN and CDR2 SYDVKM. The CDR3 contains 16 residues. Trimming took off 4 bases at V and 0 bases at J, with 13 bases between the two ends. CDR3 amino acids: CASSSGGQLAKNIQYF. The CDR3 coding sequence is TGTGCCAGCAGTTCCGGGGGTCAACTAGCCAAAAACATTCAGTACTTC.

V usage is TRBV5-1 and J usage is TRBJ2-1; 10 nucleotides line up with TRBD2. Germline V gene data show CDR1 as SGHRS and CDR2 as YFSETQ. V trimming: 4 bases; J trimming: 9 bases; junction bases outside the gene matches: 13. The CDR3 covers 16 residues. CDR3 in amino acids: CASSPGGLAGVSEQFF. CDR3 in DNA: TGCGCCAGCAGCCCCGGGGGGCTAGCGGGAGTTAGTGAGCAGTTCTTC. Full variable domain (rest looked up from reference TRBV5-1 and TRBJ2-1): KAGVTQTPRYLIKTRGQQVTLSCSPISGHRSVSWYQQTPGQGLQFLFEYFSETQRNKGNFPGRFSGRQFSNSRSEMNVSTLELGDSALYLCASSPGGLAGVSEQFFGPGTRLTVL.

This chain joins TRBV19 and TRBJ1-2; D may be TRBD1 (5 bases). Deletions cut 4 bases from V and 0 bases from J, with 15 bases between. This CDR3 has 16 amino acids. Germline V gene lookup returns CDR1 LNHDA and CDR2 SQIVND (reference sequence). The CDR3 nucleotides read TGTGCCAGTAGTACACCCGGGGCGGGGGCTAACTATGGCTACACCTTC. Translating it yields CASSTPGAGANYGYTF.

This clone has a handful of counts. This chain connects TRBV11-2 to TRBJ2-2, with 10 nucleotides matching TRBD1. CDR3 length: 15 residues. CDR1 is SGHAT and CDR2 is FQNNGV in the germline V gene. After removal of 5 bases from V and 1 base from J, the junction contained 1 base not matched to a gene. DNA for the CDR3: TGTGCCAGCAGCCGGACAGGGGGGAACACCGGGGAGCTGTTTTTT. Translation: CASSRTGGNTGELFF.

This clone was detected a few times. V usage is TRBV2 and J usage is TRBJ2-5; 8 bases fit TRBD1. V lost 8 bases and J lost 5; bases outside the gene matches: 4. Per the germline V gene, CDR1 is SNHLY and CDR2 is FYNNEI. This CDR3 comprises 12 residues. The CDR3 sequence: CASQGAGETQYF. The CDR3 bases are TGTGCCAGCCAGGGGGCTGGGGAGACCCAGTACTTC.

This clone appeared a single time. The chain carries TRBV5-6 and TRBJ2-4; the D gene is possibly TRBD1 (7 bases). This CDR3 is built from 15 residues. Germline CDR1 reads SGHDT; CDR2 reads YYEEEE. V was trimmed by 4 bases and J by 4 bases, leaving 15 bases between them. CDR3 loop: CASSPSTGTKNIQYF. CDR3 bases: TGTGCCAGCAGCCCTTCGACAGGGACTAAAAACATTCAGTACTTC.

This clone was counted between two and nine times. The chain has TRBV30 and TRBJ2-1; TRBD2 agrees at 11 bases. CDR3 length: 15 residues. CDR1 GTSNPN and CDR2 SVGIG come from the germline V gene (reference sequence). Trimming at V came to 3 bases and at J to 9 bases, leaving 10 bases not matched to a gene. Here the CDR3 DNA reads TGTGCCTGGAGGGCGCTAGCGGGAGGTCGGGGTGAGCAGTTCTTC. Translated, it gives CAWRALAGGRGEQFF. Full variable domain (remainder filled in from reference TRBV30 and TRBJ2-1): SQTIHQWPATLVQPVGSPLSLECTVEGTSNPNLYWYRQAAGRGLQLLFYSVGIGQISSEVPQNLSASRPQDRQFILSSKKLLLSDSGFYLCAWRALAGGRGEQFFGPGTRLTVL.

This chain joins TRBV18 and TRBJ1-2; 9 bases are shared with TRBD1. This CDR3 spans 15 amino acids. Germline V gene lookup returns CDR1 KGHSH and CDR2 LQKENI. V dropped 5 bases and J dropped 2; count of bases not matched to a gene: 6. The CDR3 DNA reads as TGTGCCAGCTCAAACCGGGACAGGGAGAACTATGGCTACACCTTC. It encodes CASSNRDRENYGYTF.

Only a few counts were recorded for this clone. The chain couples TRBV30 to TRBJ1-2; D may be TRBD1 (5 bases). This CDR3 spans 15 amino acids. V dropped 0 bases and J dropped 5 bases, with 16 bases sitting between them. CDR1 is GTSNPN, CDR2 SVGIG, per germline (reference sequence). CDR3 in DNA: TGTGCCTGGAGTGTAGGGGCCAGTCCATATTATGGCTACACCTTC. Translation gives CAWSVGASPYYGYTF.

The V and J genes are TRBV11-3 and TRBJ2-5, with 9 bases lining up with TRBD1. J lost 2 bases, V lost 1 base, and 8 bases had no gene match. CDR3 size: 17 residues. Germline CDR1 and CDR2: SGHNT and YENEEA. CDR3: CASSLGTGTGFQETQYF. In DNA, the CDR3 is TGTGCCAGCAGCTTAGGGACCGGGACAGGGTTTCAAGAGACCCAGTACTTC.

V and J are TRBV10-3 and TRBJ2-5; 12 positions match TRBD1. CDR3 length: 15 residues. V trimming: 7 bases; J trimming: 5 bases; junction bases outside the gene matches: 8. Germline V CDR1 and CDR2: ENHRY, SYGVKD. As DNA, the CDR3 is TGTGCCATCAATCCGGGACAGGGGGCGCTTGAGACCCAGTACTTC. Its translation is CAINPGQGALETQYF.

The V gene is TRBV23-1, the J gene TRBJ2-4, with a weak D call TRBD1 (5 bases). TRBV23-1 belongs to the ORF category, with a function that is uncertain. Trimming took off 8 bases at V and 0 bases at J, with 17 bases between the two ends. The length of the CDR3 is 16 residues. The CDR3, as DNA: TGCGCCAGCCCCTCTGCGAGACAGCTAGCCAAAAACATTCAGTACTTC. Translation gives CASPSARQLAKNIQYF.

The CDR3 sequence: CASSRGGNYGYTF. For the CDR3, the DNA is TGCGCCAGCAGTCGCGGGGGAAACTATGGCTACACCTTC. V and J are TRBV4-1 and TRBJ1-2; weak D call: TRBD1 (5 bases). The CDR3 is 13 residues long. V was clipped by 6 bases and J by 2 bases, with 10 bases between them. In germline, CDR1 is MGHRA, CDR2 YSYEKL.

The chain carries TRBV19 and TRBJ2-7; TRBD2 might be the D (6 bases). The germline gives CDR1 LNHDA, CDR2 SQIVND (reference sequence). Trimming removed 8 bases from V and 7 bases from J, with 18 bases in between. The CDR3 is 13 residues long. The CDR3 here is CASRGASSGEQYF. CDR3 sequence (DNA): TGTGCCAGTCGCGGGGCCTCTTCGGGGGAGCAGTACTTC.

The genes are TRBV7-2 and TRBJ2-6, with TRBD2 identical over 9 bases. From germline, CDR1 is SGHTA and CDR2 FQGNSA. The CDR3 extends over 18 amino acids. V lost 1 base, J lost 3 bases, and 7 bases stayed unmatched. CDR3 sequence: CASSLVKSGGYGANVLTF. CDR3 DNA sequence: TGTGCCAGCAGCTTAGTAAAAAGCGGGGGGTATGGGGCCAACGTCCTGACTTTC.

The chain combines TRBV19 with TRBJ2-7, with 8 bases fitting TRBD2. Germline-derived CDR1 and CDR2 are LNHDA and SQIVND (reference sequence). V lost 5 bases and J lost 2; bases outside the gene matches: 5. CDR3 length: 14 amino acids. CDR3 region: CASSLFGGAYEQYF. CDR3 nucleotide sequence: TGTGCCAGTAGTCTCTTCGGGGGGGCCTACGAGCAGTACTTC.

The rearrangement joins TRBV7-2 to TRBJ2-2; no firm D call. The CDR3 is 14 amino acids. Per germline, CDR1 SGHTA and CDR2 FQGNSA. Trimming stripped 0 bases from V and 3 bases from J, with 5 bases between. DNA for the CDR3: TGTGCCAGCAGCTTAGCCGACTACACCGGGGAGCTGTTTTTT. This encodes CASSLADYTGELFF.

The chain carries TRBV28 and TRBJ1-2, with D tentatively TRBD1 (6 bases). CDR1 and CDR2 (germline): MDHEN, SYDVKM. The CDR3 runs to 14 residues. Trimming removed 11 bases at V and 4 bases at J, with 20 bases between. CDR3 residues: CALGGGTGVYGYTF. The CDR3 region has the DNA TGTGCCCTAGGGGGGGGAACCGGGGTCTATGGCTACACCTTC.

The rearrangement joins TRBV5-5 to TRBJ1-2; D not certain. CDR3 length: 11 residues. The V gene lost 3 bases and the J gene lost 3 bases, with 3 bases spanning the gap. Germline V gives CDR1 SGHKS, CDR2 YYEKEE (reference sequence). This chain's CDR3 is CASSSYYGYTF. The CDR3 nucleotides are TGTGCCAGCAGCTCGTACTATGGCTACACCTTC.

This chain uses TRBV6-1 with TRBJ2-1, with D perhaps TRBD2 (5 bases). The CDR3 has 15 amino acids. In germline, CDR1 is MNHNS, CDR2 SASEGT. V lost 5 bases, J lost 0 bases, and 11 bases lay in between. The CDR3 protein is CASSTRDYSYNEQFF. CDR3 DNA sequence: TGTGCCAGCAGTACCCGGGATTACTCCTACAATGAGCAGTTCTTC.

The chain carries TRBV25-1 and TRBJ2-2; D is perhaps TRBD1 (5 bases). The CDR3 consists of 13 residues. Between the trimmed V and J ends, which lost 0 bases and 6 bases, there was a span of 5 bases. Germline V gene sequence: CDR1 MGHDK, CDR2 SYGVNS. The CDR3 sequence: CASSEYRAGELFF. The CDR3 DNA reads as TGTGCCAGCAGTGAATACAGGGCCGGGGAGCTGTTTTTT.

This sequence joins TRBV4-3 and TRBJ2-7; TRBD1 agrees at 7 bases. From germline, CDR1 is LGHNA and CDR2 YSLEER. V shed 1 base, J shed 2 bases, and the junction held 8 bases outside the gene matches. There are 16 residues in the CDR3. For the CDR3, the DNA is TGCGCCAGCAGCCAAGGGGCCGGGACAGTTCCCTACGAGCAGTACTTC. It encodes CASSQGAGTVPYEQYF.

The V gene is TRBV29-1, the J gene TRBJ1-2, with a tentative D call TRBD1 (6 bases). The CDR3 is made up of 12 amino acids. V lost 6 bases and J 4 bases, leaving 12 bases between the germline ends. Germline V CDR1 and CDR2: SQVTM, ANQGSEA. CDR3 nucleotide sequence: TGCAGCGTCGTAGGGGGTGGCTATGGCTACACCTTC. It codes for CSVVGGGYGYTF.

This chain uses TRBV9 with TRBJ2-3; unclear D gene. With 0 bases removed from V and 6 bases from J, the gap between germline ends came to 8 bases. CDR1 is SGDLS, CDR2 YYNGEE, per germline. CDR3 length: 13 amino acids. The CDR3 loop reads CASSVDTQDTQYF. CDR3 coding DNA: TGTGCCAGCAGCGTAGATACGCAGGATACGCAGTATTTT.